These 5 T cell receptor beta chains came from one sample sequenced in a study of blood T cell repertoires in COVID-19. Method: immunoSEQ multiplex PCR; TCRdb's copy keeps in-frame clones and lacks some. Of over 85,000 clones in the sample, approximately 90% were seen once. Sequencing used peripheral blood. These receptor sequences come from a woman older than 75 with active COVID-19.

The V call is TRBV7-2, the J call TRBJ2-1; 11 nucleotides line up with TRBD2. This CDR3 comprises 16 residues. Losses at the gene ends were 1 base for V and 7 bases for J; bases not matched to a gene: 6. Germline lookup yields CDR1 SGHTA and CDR2 FQGNSA. CDR3 DNA: TGTGCCAGCAGCTTAGACGTAGCGGGAGGGCGGAATGAGCAGTTCTTC. Residues: CASSLDVAGGRNEQFF.

This chain connects TRBV5-4 to TRBJ2-1; possible D gene TRBD2, 5 bases. V was shortened by 4 bases and J by 10 bases, with 12 bases between the two germline ends. Germline CDR1 SGHNT, CDR2 YYREEE (reference sequence). There are 12 residues in the CDR3. As DNA, the CDR3 is TGTGCCAGCAGCATAGAGGGTGGGGAGCAGTTCTTC. Translating gives CASSIEGGEQFF.

The chain joins TRBV29-1 to TRBJ2-7, with 12 bases aligning to TRBD2. Germline CDR1 reads SQVTM; CDR2 reads ANQGSEA. Trimming cost V 5 bases and J 3 bases; bases outside gene matches: 2. The CDR3 is made up of 13 amino acids. Here the CDR3 DNA reads TGCAGCGTTTGGACTAGCGGGAACTACGAGCAGTACTTC. Residues: CSVWTSGNYEQYF.

This clone occurred once. J is TRBJ1-1 and V is TRBV7-2, with D possibly being TRBD1 (5 bases). V shed 7 bases and J shed 5 bases, with 23 bases lying between them. Germline values: CDR1 SGHTA, CDR2 FQGNSA. This CDR3 is built from 16 residues. The CDR3 DNA follows: TGTGCCAGCACCCCTAGGCAGGGCTTGTTTCGGACTGAAGCTTTCTTT. Protein: CASTPRQGLFRTEAFF.

The CDR3 region has the DNA TGTGCCAGTACTGCGGGTGCTGGGGCCAACGTCCTGACTTTC. It encodes CASTAGAGANVLTF. This chain connects TRBV19 to TRBJ2-6; weak D call: TRBD2 (5 bases). This CDR3 has 14 residues. Germline assignment: CDR1 LNHDA and CDR2 SQIVND (reference sequence). The V gene lost 7 bases and the J gene lost 2 bases, with 9 bases spanning the gap.